This entry describes one T cell receptor (beta chain). The data derive from a study of blood T cell repertoires in COVID-19. The overall study: Whether acute or convalescent, the COVID-19 samples came from the United States, Italy and Spain.

The germline gives CDR1 SQVTM, CDR2 ANQGSEA. CDR3 length equals 12 residues. Trimming shortened V by 3 bases and J by 2 bases, and 8 bases separated the two germline ends. The Seattle patients, enrolled during active infection, were followed longitudinally. Profiled with immunoSEQ multiplex PCR; TCRdb holds only in-frame clones, not every one. This table holds fewer than 60,000 clones, about four fifths found once. The chain joins TRBV29-1 to TRBJ2-7, with no clear D. The sample comprised peripheral blood. This TCR derives from a woman aged 80 or over with COVID-19, enrolled during active disease. For the CDR3, the DNA is TGCAGCGTTGAGGGCAGTACCTACGAGCAGTACTTC. Amino acids: CSVEGSTYEQYF.